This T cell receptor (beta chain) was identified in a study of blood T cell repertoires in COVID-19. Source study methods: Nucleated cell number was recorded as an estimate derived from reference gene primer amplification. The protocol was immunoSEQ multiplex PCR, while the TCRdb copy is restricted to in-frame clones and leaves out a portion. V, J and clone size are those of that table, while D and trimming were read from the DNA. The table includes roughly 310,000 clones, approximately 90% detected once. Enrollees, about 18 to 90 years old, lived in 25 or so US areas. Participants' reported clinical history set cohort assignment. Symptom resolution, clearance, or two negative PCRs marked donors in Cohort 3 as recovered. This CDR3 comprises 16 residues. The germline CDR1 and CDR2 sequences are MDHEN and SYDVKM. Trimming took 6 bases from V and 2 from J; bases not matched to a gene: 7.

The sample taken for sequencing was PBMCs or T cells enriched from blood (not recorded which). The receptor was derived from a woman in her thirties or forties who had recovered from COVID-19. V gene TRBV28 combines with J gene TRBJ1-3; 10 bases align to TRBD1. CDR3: CASRFGQGEPGNTIYF. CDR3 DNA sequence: TGTGCCAGCAGGTTCGGACAGGGGGAGCCTGGAAACACCATATATTTT.